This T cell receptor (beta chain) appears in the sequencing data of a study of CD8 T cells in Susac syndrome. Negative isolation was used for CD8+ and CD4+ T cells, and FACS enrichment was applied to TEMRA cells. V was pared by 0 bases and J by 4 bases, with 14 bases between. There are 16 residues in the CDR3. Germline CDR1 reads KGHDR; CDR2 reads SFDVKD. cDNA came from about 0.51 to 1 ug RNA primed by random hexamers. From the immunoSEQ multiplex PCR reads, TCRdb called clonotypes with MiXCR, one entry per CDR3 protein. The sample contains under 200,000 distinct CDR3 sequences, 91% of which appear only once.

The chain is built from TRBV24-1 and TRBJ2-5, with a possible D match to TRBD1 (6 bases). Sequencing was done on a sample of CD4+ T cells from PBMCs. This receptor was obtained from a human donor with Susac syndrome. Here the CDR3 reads CATSDLGTGTRETQYF. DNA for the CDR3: TGTGCCACCAGTGATTTGGGAACCGGGACACGAGAGACCCAGTACTTC.